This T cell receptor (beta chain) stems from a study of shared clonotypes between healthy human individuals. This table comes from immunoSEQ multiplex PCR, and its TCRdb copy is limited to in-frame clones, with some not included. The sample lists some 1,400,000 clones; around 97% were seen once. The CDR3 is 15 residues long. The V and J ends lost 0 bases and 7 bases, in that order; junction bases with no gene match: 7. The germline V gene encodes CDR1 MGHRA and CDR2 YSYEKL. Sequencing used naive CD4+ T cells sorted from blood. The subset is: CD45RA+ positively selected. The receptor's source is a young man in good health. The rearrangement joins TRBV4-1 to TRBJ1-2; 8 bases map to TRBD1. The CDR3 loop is CASSQDFSGGRGYTF. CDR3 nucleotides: TGCGCCAGCAGCCAAGATTTTTCAGGGGGCCGTGGCTACACCTTC.